These T cell receptor beta chains were read from a single sample in a study of regulatory T cells in long-lasting Graves disease. Each CDR3 protein gets one entry after TCRdb re-called the multiplex PCR reads with MiXCR. The sample yields about 450,000 distinct CDR3 sequences, 16% seen once. This sample also appeared in a second study, on T cells in Graves' hyperthyroidism and ophthalmopathy.

The specimen was peripheral blood mononuclear cells (PBMCs), collected at new diagnosis, from a patient treated with antithyroid drugs. The receptors stem from a woman aged 25 to 39 with Graves disease. The CDR3 runs from the conserved cysteine through the conserved F or W. The order of the fields is D gene, V gene, J gene, clone size, CDR3 DNA, CDR3 protein. D genes are given only for firm matches. Size tells how often a clone was seen (once, few, many) or the class of an expanded clone, and some rows leave it out.

.,TRBV29-1,TRBJ1-1,few,TGCAGCGTTGCAATCATGAACACTGAAGCTTTCTTT,CSVAIMNTEAFF
.,TRBV28,TRBJ1-4,few,TGTGCCAGCAGTTCGGGGGCACCTAATGAAAAACTGTTTTTT,CASSSGAPNEKLFF
TRBD1,TRBV15,TRBJ2-3,many,TGTGCCACCAGCAGGGGACAGGGGGCGGCCCCGAGTGGGTATACGCAGTATTTT,CATSRGQGAAPSGYTQYF
TRBD2,TRBV9,TRBJ2-7,few,TGTGCCAGCAGCGTGGGACTAGCGGGGTCCTACGAGCAGTACTTC,CASSVGLAGSYEQYF
TRBD1,TRBV29-1,TRBJ2-5,.,TGCAGCGTCGCCCCAGACAGGGGGCGCGATGAGACCCAGTACTTC,CSVAPDRGRDETQYF
.,TRBV4-2,TRBJ2-1,few,TGTGCCAGCAGCCCTAATCTCCGGGGACAGCAGTTCTTC,CASSPNLRGQQFF
.,TRBV19,TRBJ2-1,few,TGTGCCAGTAGTATAGCATCGACACCTTCCTACAATGAGCAGTTCTTC,CASSIASTPSYNEQFF
.,TRBV5-1,TRBJ1-1,many,TGCGCCAGCAGTGTGAGCCAGGCATCTGAAGCTTTCTTT,CASSVSQASEAFF
.,TRBV7-9,TRBJ1-6,many,TGTGCCAGCAGCTTGGGCGGGACGTCTGGGAATTCACCCCTCCACTTT,CASSLGGTSGNSPLHF
TRBD2,TRBV28,TRBJ2-3,.,TGTGCCAGCAGTTTACCAAGACTAGCGGGAGTCCTTCGTGAGTGGACAGATACGCAGTATTTT,CASSLPRLAGVLREWTDTQYF
.,TRBV19,TRBJ1-4,.,TGTGCCAGTAGCCCCCAGAAGTTTGAGGACGGAAAACTGTTTTTT,CASSPQKFEDGKLFF
.,TRBV12-3/TRBV12-4,TRBJ1-1,many,TGTGCCAGCAGCACAATCATCAACACTGAAGCTTTCTTT,CASSTIINTEAFF
TRBD2,TRBV28,TRBJ2-1,few,TGTGCCAGCAGCGTAGCGGGAGGGCCCTCGGATGAGCAGTTCTTC,CASSVAGGPSDEQFF
TRBD2,TRBV11-2,TRBJ2-1,.,TGTGCCAGCAGCTCGCTACTAGCGGGAGGGGTGGGCAATGAGCAGTTCTTC,CASSSLLAGGVGNEQFF
TRBD2,TRBV7-2,TRBJ2-3,many,TGTGCCAGATCAGCGGGAAGCACAGATACGCAGTATTTT,CARSAGSTDTQYF
.,TRBV28,TRBJ1-1,many,TGTGCCAGCAGTGCCAGCCCGGGCAGGGGTGAAGCTTTCTTT,CASSASPGRGEAFF
.,TRBV24-1,TRBJ2-6,many,TGTGCCACCAGTGATGACTCCGGGACGGCTAGCTCTGGGGCCAACGTCCTGACTTTC,CATSDDSGTASSGANVLTF
TRBD2,TRBV6-1,TRBJ2-1,.,TGTGCCAGCAGTGATTCCAGCGGGAGAGGGGGTAATGAGCAGTTCTTC,CASSDSSGRGGNEQFF
TRBD1,TRBV6-1,TRBJ1-1,.,TGTGCCAGCAGTAGGGACAGGGTGAACACTGAAGCTTTCTTT,CASSRDRVNTEAFF
TRBD1,TRBV11-2,TRBJ2-5,many,TGTGCCAGCAGCTTCGGACAGGGGTCTCGTGAGACCCAGTACTTC,CASSFGQGSRETQYF
TRBD2,TRBV5-1,TRBJ2-3,.,TGCGCCAGCAGCTCATTAGGACTAGCGGGGTCCTATGTGTATTTT,CASSSLGLAGSYVYF
.,TRBV6-2/TRBV6-3,TRBJ2-5,many,TGTGCCAGCAGTTACTCTGTCGCAGGGCAAGAGACCCAGTACTTC,CASSYSVAGQETQYF
.,TRBV27,TRBJ1-2,.,TGTGCCAGCAGTTTATCAGTGGGGGGTGGCTACACCTTC,CASSLSVGGGYTF
TRBD1,TRBV12-3/TRBV12-4,TRBJ2-7,many,TGTGCCAGCAGCCTCGGGACAGGGGGCTACGAGCAGTACTTC,CASSLGTGGYEQYF
.,TRBV28,TRBJ2-7,few,TGTGCCAGCAGTTTAACCTACCCAGACAACGAGCAGTACTTC,CASSLTYPDNEQYF
.,TRBV7-8,TRBJ2-2,many,TGTGCCAGCAGCCCAAGGCCCCCTAGCGTAGCGAACACCGGGGAGCTGTTTTTT,CASSPRPPSVANTGELFF
TRBD2,TRBV4-3,TRBJ2-5,many,TGCGCCAGCAGCCAATTTAGCGGGAGTGAGACCCAGTACTTC,CASSQFSGSETQYF
TRBD1,TRBV20-1,TRBJ2-3,many,TGCAGTGCTCAAGACAGGGGTTACACAGATACGCAGTATTTT,CSAQDRGYTDTQYF
.,TRBV27,TRBJ2-7,.,TGTGCCAGCCAAAGGGGTTGGGTGCAGTACTTC,CASQRGWVQYF
TRBD1,TRBV7-3,TRBJ1-1,many,TGTGCCAGCAGCTCCTCAGGGGGAGGGAACACTGAAGCTTTCTTT,CASSSSGGGNTEAFF
.,TRBV24-1,TRBJ1-4,many,TGTGCCACCAGTGACTCCAGGGGAGAACTGTTTTTT,CATSDSRGELFF